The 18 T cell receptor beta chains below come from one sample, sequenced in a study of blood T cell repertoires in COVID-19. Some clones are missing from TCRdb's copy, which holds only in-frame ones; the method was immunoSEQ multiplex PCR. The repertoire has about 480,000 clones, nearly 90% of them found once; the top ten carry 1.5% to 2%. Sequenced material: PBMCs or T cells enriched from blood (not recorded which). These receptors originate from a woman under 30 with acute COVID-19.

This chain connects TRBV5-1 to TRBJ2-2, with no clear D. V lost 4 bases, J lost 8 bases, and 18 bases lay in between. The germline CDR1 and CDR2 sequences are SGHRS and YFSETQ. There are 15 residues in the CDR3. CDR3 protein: CASSPRRGVAGELFF. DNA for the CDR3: TGCGCCAGCAGCCCGCGTAGAGGAGTGGCTGGGGAGCTGTTTTTT.

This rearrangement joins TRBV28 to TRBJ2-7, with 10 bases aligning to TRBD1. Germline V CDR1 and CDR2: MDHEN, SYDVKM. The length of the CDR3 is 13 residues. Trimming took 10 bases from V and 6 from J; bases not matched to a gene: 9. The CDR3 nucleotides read TGTGCCATAAGACGGACAGGGGGGGCCGAGCAGTACTTC. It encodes CAIRRTGGAEQYF.

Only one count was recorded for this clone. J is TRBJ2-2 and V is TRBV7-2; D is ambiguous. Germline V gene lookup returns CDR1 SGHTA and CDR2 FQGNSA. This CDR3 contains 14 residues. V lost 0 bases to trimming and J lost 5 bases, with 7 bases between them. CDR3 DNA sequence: TGTGCCAGCAGCTTAGCGCGCCCGACCGGGGAGCTGTTTTTT. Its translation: CASSLARPTGELFF.

CDR3 in amino acids: CASSGRTASGNTIYF. CDR3 coding DNA: TGTGCCAGCAGCGGAAGGACAGCCTCTGGAAACACCATATATTTT. The chain employs TRBV5-5 and TRBJ1-3; D is perhaps TRBD1 (6 bases). The CDR3 is made up of 15 amino acids. Germline loops: CDR1 SGHKS, CDR2 YYEKEE (reference sequence). V lost 4 bases, J lost 0 bases, and 11 bases lay in between.

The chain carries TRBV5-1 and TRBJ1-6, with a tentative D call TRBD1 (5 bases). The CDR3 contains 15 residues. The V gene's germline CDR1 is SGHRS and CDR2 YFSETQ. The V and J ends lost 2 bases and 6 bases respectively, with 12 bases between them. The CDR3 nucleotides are TGCGCCAGCAGCTTCGGCAGGGCTCCTAATTCACCCCTCCACTTT. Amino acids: CASSFGRAPNSPLHF.

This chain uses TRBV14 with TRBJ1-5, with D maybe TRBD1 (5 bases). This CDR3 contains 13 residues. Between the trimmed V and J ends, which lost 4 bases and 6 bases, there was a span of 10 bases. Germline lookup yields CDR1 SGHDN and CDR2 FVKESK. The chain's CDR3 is CASSPQGGQPQHF. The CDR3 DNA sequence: TGTGCCAGCAGCCCCCAGGGAGGTCAGCCCCAGCATTTT.

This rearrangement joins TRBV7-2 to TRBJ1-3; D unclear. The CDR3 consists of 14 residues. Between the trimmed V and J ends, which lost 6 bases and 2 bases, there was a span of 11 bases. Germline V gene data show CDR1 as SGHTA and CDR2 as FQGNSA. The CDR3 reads CASSRERAGNTIYF. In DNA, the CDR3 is TGTGCCAGCAGTCGTGAGAGGGCTGGAAACACCATATATTTT.

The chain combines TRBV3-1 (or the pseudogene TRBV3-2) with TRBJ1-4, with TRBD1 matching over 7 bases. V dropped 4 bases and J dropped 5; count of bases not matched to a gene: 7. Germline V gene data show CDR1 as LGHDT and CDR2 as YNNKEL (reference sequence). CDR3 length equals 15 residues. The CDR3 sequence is CASSLRTGGNEKLFF. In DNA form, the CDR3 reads TGTGCCAGCAGCCTAAGGACAGGTGGGAATGAAAAACTGTTTTTT.

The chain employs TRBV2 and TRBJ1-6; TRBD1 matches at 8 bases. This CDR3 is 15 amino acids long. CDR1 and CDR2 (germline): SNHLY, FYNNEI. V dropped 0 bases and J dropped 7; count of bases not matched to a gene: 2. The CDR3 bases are TGTGCCAGCAGTGAAGCCCAGGGGGCGAATTCACCCCTCCACTTT. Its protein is CASSEAQGANSPLHF. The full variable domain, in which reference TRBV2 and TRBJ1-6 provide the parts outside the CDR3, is EPEVTQTPSHQVTQMGQEVILRCVPISNHLYFYWYRQILGQKVEFLVSFYNNEISEKSEIFDDQFSVERPDGSNFTLKIRSTKLEDSAMYFCASSEAQGANSPLHFGNGTRLTVT.

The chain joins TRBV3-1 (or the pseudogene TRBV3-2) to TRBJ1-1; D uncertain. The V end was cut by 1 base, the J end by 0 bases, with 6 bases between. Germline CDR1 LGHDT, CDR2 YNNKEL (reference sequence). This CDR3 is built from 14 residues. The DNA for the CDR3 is TGTGCCAGCAGCCAAGTCCAGGTGAACACTGAAGCTTTCTTT. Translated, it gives CASSQVQVNTEAFF.

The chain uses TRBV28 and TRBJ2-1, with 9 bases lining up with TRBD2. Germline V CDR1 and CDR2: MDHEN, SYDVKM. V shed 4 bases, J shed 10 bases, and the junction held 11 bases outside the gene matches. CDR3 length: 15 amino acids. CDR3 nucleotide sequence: TGTGCCAGCAGTTCGCCGGGACTAGCAATTTGGGAGCAGTTCTTC. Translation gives CASSSPGLAIWEQFF.

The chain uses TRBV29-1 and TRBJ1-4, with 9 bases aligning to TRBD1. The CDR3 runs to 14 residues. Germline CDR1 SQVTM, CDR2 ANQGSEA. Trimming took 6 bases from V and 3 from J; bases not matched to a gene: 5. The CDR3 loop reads CSVKQGAPNEKLFF. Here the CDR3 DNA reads TGCAGCGTGAAACAGGGGGCCCCTAATGAAAAACTGTTTTTT.

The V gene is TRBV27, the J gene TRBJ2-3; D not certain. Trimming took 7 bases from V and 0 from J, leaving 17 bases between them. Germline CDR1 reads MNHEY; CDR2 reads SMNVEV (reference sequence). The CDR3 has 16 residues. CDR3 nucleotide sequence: TGTGCCAGCAAGAGGTCGGCGGAGTATAGCACAGATACGCAGTATTTT. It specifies CASKRSAEYSTDTQYF.

The CDR3 loop reads CASSFGQGRLWPQHF. CDR3 in DNA: TGTGCCAGCAGTTTTGGACAGGGGCGCCTATGGCCCCAGCATTTT. The chain joins TRBV28 to TRBJ1-5; 9 bases align to TRBD1. CDR1 and CDR2 (germline): MDHEN, SYDVKM. V shed 3 bases, J shed 9 bases, and the junction held 9 bases outside the gene matches. The CDR3 sequence is 15 residues long.

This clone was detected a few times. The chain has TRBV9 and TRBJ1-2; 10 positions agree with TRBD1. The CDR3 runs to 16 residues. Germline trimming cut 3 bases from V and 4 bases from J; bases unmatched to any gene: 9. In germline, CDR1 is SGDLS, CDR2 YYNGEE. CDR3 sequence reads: CASSGTRDRGPYGYTF. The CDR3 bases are TGTGCCAGCAGCGGAACCCGGGACAGGGGCCCCTATGGCTACACCTTC.

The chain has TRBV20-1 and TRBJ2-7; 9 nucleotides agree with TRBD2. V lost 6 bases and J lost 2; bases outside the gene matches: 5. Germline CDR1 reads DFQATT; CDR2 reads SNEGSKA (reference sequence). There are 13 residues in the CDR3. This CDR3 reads CSASSGSAYEQYF. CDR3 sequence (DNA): TGCAGTGCCAGTAGCGGGAGCGCCTACGAGCAGTACTTC.

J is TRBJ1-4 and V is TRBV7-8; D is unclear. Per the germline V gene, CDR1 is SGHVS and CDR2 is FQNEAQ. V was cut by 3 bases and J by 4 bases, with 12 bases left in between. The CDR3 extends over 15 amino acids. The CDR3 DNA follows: TGTGCCAGCAGCTTTAGCCCAAGTATTAATGAAAAACTGTTTTTT. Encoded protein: CASSFSPSINEKLFF.

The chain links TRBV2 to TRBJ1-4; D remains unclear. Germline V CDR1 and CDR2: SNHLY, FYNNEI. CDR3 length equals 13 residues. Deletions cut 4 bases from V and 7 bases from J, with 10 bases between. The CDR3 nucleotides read TGTGCCAGCAGTGTGGGCCTGTCTGAAAAACTGTTTTTT. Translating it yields CASSVGLSEKLFF.